This T cell receptor (beta chain) is drawn from a study of blood T cell repertoires in COVID-19. Measured with immunoSEQ multiplex PCR; TCRdb has only the in-frame clones, and not every one. The repertoire holds approximately 330,000 clones, with roughly 90% as singletons. The V gene lost 0 bases and the J gene lost 16 bases, with 10 bases spanning the gap. The CDR3 is 12 residues long. The germline CDR1 and CDR2 sequences are MNHEY and SVGAGI. The chain is built from TRBV6-5 and TRBJ1-6; no firm D call. This sequence was found in a woman between 25 and 40 years old who had recovered from COVID-19. Sequences were obtained from PBMCs or T cells enriched from blood (not recorded which). CDR3 in amino acids: CASSYSSGPLHF. The CDR3 nucleotides read TGTGCCAGCAGTTACTCTAGCGGTCCTCTCCACTTT.